The text below deals with one TCR beta chain. Its antigen remains unidentified. No base qualities exist here, and no much larger clone lies one base off it. The germline V gene specifies SQVTM as CDR1 and ANQGSEA as CDR2. V was cut back by 7 bases and J by 0 bases, leaving a gap of 13 bases between them. Spanning cysteine to phenylalanine, the CDR3 consists of 13 amino acids. The kept DNA is CDR3 alone, 39 bases in frame from the first base. These data originate in a study of CD8+ T cells in alopecia areata (dated by TCRdb to 2017 to 2018). Context from the whole study: The study used high-throughput TCRbeta sequencing to examine T cell clonal expansion in alopecia areata, in both the C3H/HeJ mouse model and human patients. On the human side, TCRbeta sequencing was run on scalp tissue and on sorted CD4+ and CD8+ peripheral blood T cells from healthy controls and from alopecia areata patients with either patchy or totalis/universalis disease. Clonality in the scalp was compared among normal scalp (n=4), patchy alopecia areata scalp (n=8), and alopecia totalis/universalis scalp (n=8). RNA came from the PAXgene miRNA kit for fixed scalp, the miRNeasy kit for PBMCs, and the RNeasy kit for mouse skin. immunoSEQ multiplex PCR using 35 Vbeta forward primers and 13 Jbeta reverse primers was used to amplify TCRbeta CDR3 regions.

PBMCs were isolated by density centrifugation and stained for CD3, CD4 and CD8, and CD4+ and CD8+ T cells were sorted on a FACSAria. Scalp biopsies and blood samples were obtained from unaffected controls. Libraries were built with the immunoSEQ multiplex PCR assay. To provide template for TCR sequencing, every sample had RNA extracted and reverse transcribed into cDNA. First-strand cDNA was synthesized with SuperScript III using a 2:1 mix of oligo-dT and random hexamers. Amplification bias was assessed with a synthetic immune receptor repertoire, and residual bias was removed computationally. The original methods were these. Raw reads were preprocessed for error removal, and CDR3 was defined according to IMGT conventions as running from the conserved cysteine to phenylalanine. Clonality was computed as 1 minus the Shannon entropy, with the entropy normalized by log2 of the number of productive unique TCRs. Whether scalp clones were CD4 or CD8 was inferred by matching scalp TCRbeta sequences against CD4 and CD8 repertoires sorted from blood. Here the immuneACCESS table is served through TCRdb, limited to in-frame sequences with V and J called. Missing clones are a known gap in these copies; in checked studies unresolved V genes cover under half, and the rest lacks a known reason. D and trimming come from the DNA, and the V and J calls and clone size come from that table. This sample holds around 150,000 clones; less than 65% were observed only once. The ten largest clonotypes hold 36% of the sample.

Findings and caveats that apply to the study as a whole: Compared with normal scalp, lesional scalp, particularly in alopecia totalis/universalis, had higher clonality and more expanded CD8+ clones, which suggests antigenic drive. Shared TCR sequences between patients were less evident than in mice, which may be partly attributable to HLA diversity in the patient population. Unlike mouse skin, where gammadelta T cells dominate, normal human skin contains resident alphabeta T cells that get sequenced too, which complicates analysis of the scalp TCR repertoire.

Material: CD8+ T cells sorted from blood. This receptor was obtained from a human donor in good health. The sequence is built from TRBV29-1 and TRBJ2-7; the D gene may be TRBD1 or TRBD2, since each aligns over 5 bases. CDR3 sequence: CSGRDGLSYEQYF. The nucleotide sequence is TGCAGCGGCCGGGACGGGCTCTCCTACGAGCAGTACTTC.